The rows below give T cell receptor beta chains drawn from one sample of a study of blood T cell repertoires in COVID-19. Here immunoSEQ multiplex PCR was the method, and the copy in TCRdb shows in-frame clones only, minus some. The sample includes about 110,000 clones, 88% seen only once; the top ten take approximately 3.4%. Sequencing was carried out using peripheral blood. The receptors were gathered from a woman aged 45-60 years with acute or convalescent COVID-19. Both conserved end residues are part of each CDR3. The D gene is left open where the match is weak. Expanded clones get a size class; other rows say once, few or many, or leave the size out.

clone_size,v_call,j_call,d_call,cdr3_aa,cdr3_nt
.,TRBV6-1,TRBJ1-5,.,CASSDGPSGQPQHF,TGTGCCAGCAGTGATGGCCCTAGCGGTCAGCCCCAGCATTTT
.,TRBV6-5,TRBJ1-2,TRBD1,CASRPGTAYGYTF,TGTGCCAGCAGACCCGGGACAGCCTATGGCTACACCTTC
.,TRBV10-2,TRBJ1-2,.,CASSRQTNYGYTF,TGCGCCAGCAGCAGACAGACTAACTATGGCTACACCTTC
.,TRBV5-8,TRBJ2-3,TRBD1,CASSLGFDRATDTQYF,TGTGCCAGCAGCTTGGGCTTCGACAGGGCCACAGATACGCAGTATTTT
.,TRBV19,TRBJ1-2,TRBD1,CASSMDREKGGYTF,TGTGCCAGTAGTATGGACAGGGAAAAGGGTGGCTACACCTTC
.,TRBV7-2,TRBJ1-1,TRBD1,CASSVDRGSTEAFF,TGTGCCAGCAGCGTCGACAGGGGCAGTACTGAAGCTTTCTTT
.,TRBV2,TRBJ2-5,TRBD1,CASSHRDRAQETQYF,TGTGCCAGCAGCCATCGGGACAGGGCTCAAGAGACCCAGTACTTC
.,TRBV7-9,TRBJ2-5,.,CASSLSGVGETQYF,TGTGCCAGCAGCTTATCAGGGGTAGGAGAGACCCAGTACTTC
.,TRBV30,TRBJ1-3,.,CAWSRDFSGNTIYF,TGTGCCTGGAGCCGGGATTTCTCTGGAAACACCATATATTTT
.,TRBV7-2,TRBJ2-5,.,CASSLFGEAAQETQYF,TGTGCCAGCAGCTTATTTGGGGAGGCGGCCCAAGAGACCCAGTACTTC
.,TRBV12-5,TRBJ2-7,TRBD2,CASGIPGRSGEHPSTEQYF,TGTGCTAGTGGTATTCCGGGAAGGAGCGGGGAGCACCCCTCTACCGAGCAGTACTTC
.,TRBV6-5,TRBJ1-2,.,CASSYSGSNLYYGYTF,TGTGCCAGCAGTTACTCGGGCAGTAACCTTTACTATGGCTACACCTTC
.,TRBV28,TRBJ1-5,TRBD1,CASKPGGTQPQHF,TGTGCCAGCAAGCCAGGGGGCACTCAGCCCCAGCATTTT
.,TRBV18,TRBJ1-5,TRBD1,CASSLTGTGVNQPQHF,TGTGCCAGCTCACTGACCGGGACAGGGGTCAATCAGCCCCAGCATTTT
.,TRBV10-3,TRBJ1-5,.,CATAVGRGSNQPQHF,TGTGCCACCGCCGTGGGGCGGGGTAGCAATCAGCCCCAGCATTTT
.,TRBV6-5,TRBJ1-4,TRBD1,CASSYSAGGEKLFF,TGTGCCAGCAGTTACTCAGCAGGGGGGGAAAAACTGTTTTTT
once,TRBV20-1,TRBJ2-1,.,CSASSPYNEQFF,TGCAGTGCTAGTAGCCCCTACAATGAGCAGTTCTTC
.,TRBV19,TRBJ1-1,.,CASSIRANTEAFF,TGTGCCAGTAGTATCAGGGCGAACACTGAAGCTTTCTTT
few,TRBV27,TRBJ2-2,TRBD2,CASSLRSGIANTGELFF,TGTGCCAGCAGTTTACGTAGCGGGATAGCGAACACCGGGGAGCTGTTTTTT
.,TRBV4-1,TRBJ2-7,TRBD1,CASSQEDRDLPYEQYF,TGCGCCAGCAGCCAAGAGGACAGGGATCTACCCTACGAGCAGTACTTC
few,TRBV5-1,TRBJ1-2,TRBD1,CASSPGQGANYGYTF,TGCGCCAGCAGTCCGGGACAGGGGGCCAACTATGGCTACACCTTC
.,TRBV4-1,TRBJ2-1,.,CASSQDRNEQFF,TGCGCCAGCAGCCAAGATCGCAATGAGCAGTTCTTC
many,TRBV6-4,TRBJ1-3,.,CASSDSNSGQPTRGNTIYF,TGTGCCAGCAGTGACTCGAATTCGGGACAACCCACCCGAGGAAACACCATATATTTT
.,TRBV7-9,TRBJ2-1,.,CASSFDRGEGGGEQFF,TGTGCCAGCAGCTTTGACAGGGGTGAGGGCGGGGGTGAGCAGTTCTTC
once,TRBV6-4,TRBJ1-1,.,CASRQGMNTEAFF,TGTGCCTCCAGGCAGGGCATGAACACTGAAGCTTTCTTT
.,TRBV5-1,TRBJ1-2,.,CASSLTDPRYGYTF,TGCGCCAGCAGCTTGACAGACCCTCGGTATGGCTACACCTTC
.,TRBV28,TRBJ2-4,TRBD2,CASSLAGGTKNIQYF,TGTGCCAGCAGTTTGGCGGGAGGAACCAAAAACATTCAGTACTTC
.,TRBV7-2,TRBJ2-2,TRBD2,CASSSRGLAEWNTGELFF,TGTGCCAGCAGCTCAAGGGGACTAGCGGAGTGGAACACCGGGGAGCTGTTTTTT
.,TRBV4-1,TRBJ1-2,.,CASSQDFGAYGYTF,TGCGCCAGCAGCCAAGACTTCGGAGCTTATGGCTACACCTTC
.,TRBV18,TRBJ1-1,TRBD1,CASSPQGALNTEAFF,TGTGCCAGCTCCCCGCAGGGGGCCTTGAACACTGAAGCTTTCTTT
.,TRBV24-1,TRBJ2-2,TRBD2,CATRRGDLNTGELFF,TGTGCCACCAGGCGGGGGGATCTGAACACCGGGGAGCTGTTTTTT
.,TRBV7-9,TRBJ2-5,.,CASSFPGLRGETQYF,TGTGCCAGCAGCTTCCCGGGACTCCGAGGGGAGACCCAGTACTTC
.,TRBV29-1,TRBJ2-7,.,CSVGGGEFYEQYF,TGCAGCGTAGGGGGGGGAGAGTTCTACGAGCAGTACTTC
.,TRBV28,TRBJ1-2,TRBD1,CASSTWTGSGYGYTF,TGTGCCAGCAGTACCTGGACAGGGTCGGGCTATGGCTACACCTTC
.,TRBV3-1/TRBV3-2,TRBJ2-5,.,CASSISSQQETQYF,TGTGCCAGCAGCATCTCGAGCCAACAAGAGACCCAGTACTTC
.,TRBV2,TRBJ1-1,.,CASIENTGLNTEAFF,TGTGCCAGCATTGAGAACACAGGACTGAACACTGAAGCTTTCTTT
.,TRBV21-1,TRBJ2-1,.,CASSKEEEDEQFF,TGTGCCAGCAGCAAAGAGGAGGAGGATGAGCAGTTCTTC
.,TRBV7-2,TRBJ1-4,TRBD1,CASSPQTGTNEKLFF,TGTGCCAGCAGCCCACAGACAGGGACTAATGAAAAACTGTTTTTT
.,TRBV6-6,TRBJ1-1,TRBD1,CASRGDRGENTEAFF,TGTGCCAGCAGGGGCGACAGGGGGGAGAACACTGAAGCTTTCTTT
.,TRBV7-6,TRBJ2-7,TRBD2,CASSLVLAGVGYEQYF,TGTGCCAGCAGCTTAGTACTAGCGGGAGTAGGCTACGAGCAGTACTTC
.,TRBV13,TRBJ2-1,TRBD2,CASSLRREGSLFSSSYNEQFF,TGTGCCAGCAGCTTACGGCGGGAGGGCTCCCTTTTTTCTAGCTCCTACAATGAGCAGTTCTTC
.,TRBV5-6,TRBJ1-6,TRBD1,CASSLAGGNSPLHF,TGTGCCAGCAGCTTGGCAGGGGGTAATTCACCCCTCCACTTT
few,TRBV7-9,TRBJ2-2,TRBD1,CAQAPFDRGNTGELFF,TGTGCCCAGGCCCCTTTCGACAGGGGGAACACCGGGGAGCTGTTTTTT
.,TRBV2,TRBJ2-1,.,CASSEALRGSSYNEQFF,TGTGCCAGCAGTGAAGCGCTTCGAGGGAGCTCCTACAATGAGCAGTTCTTC
.,TRBV29-1,TRBJ2-1,TRBD2,CSVERSGGRYNEQFF,TGCAGCGTTGAAAGATCGGGAGGGCGATACAATGAGCAGTTCTTC
.,TRBV2,TRBJ2-1,.,CASSGQAGSYNEQFF,TGTGCCAGCAGTGGACAGGCCGGGTCCTACAATGAGCAGTTCTTC
.,TRBV27,TRBJ2-3,TRBD1,CASSGTGGVDTQYF,TGTGCCAGCAGTGGGACAGGGGGCGTGGATACGCAGTATTTT
.,TRBV21-1,TRBJ1-2,.,CASIHRSTNYGYTF,TGTGCCAGCATCCACAGGTCGACTAACTATGGCTACACCTTC
.,TRBV5-1,TRBJ2-6,.,CASAPTAGANVLTF,TGCGCCAGCGCCCCGACAGCGGGGGCCAACGTCCTGACTTTC
.,TRBV28,TRBJ1-5,.,CASRGHPADQPQHF,TGTGCCAGCAGGGGTCACCCGGCGGATCAGCCCCAGCATTTT
.,TRBV3-1/TRBV3-2,TRBJ2-3,TRBD2,CASSRGGSYTQYF,TGTGCCAGCAGCCGGGGGGGGAGTTATACGCAGTATTTT
.,TRBV4-2,TRBJ2-5,.,CASSRSATGTSQETQYF,TGTGCCAGCAGTCGCTCGGCGACAGGAACGTCCCAAGAGACCCAGTACTTC
.,TRBV6-6,TRBJ1-1,.,CASSYSAGEAFF,TGTGCCAGCAGTTACTCGGCAGGTGAAGCTTTCTTT
.,TRBV15,TRBJ2-7,.,CATSIDTGSYEQYF,TGTGCCACCAGCATAGACACAGGGTCCTACGAGCAGTACTTC
.,TRBV28,TRBJ1-6,.,CASSLDRRNSPLHF,TGTGCCAGCAGTTTAGACAGGCGCAATTCACCCCTCCACTTT
once,TRBV11-1,TRBJ2-7,.,CASSLGHSGYEQYF,TGTGCCAGCAGCTTAGGACATTCTGGCTACGAGCAGTACTTC
.,TRBV27,TRBJ2-7,TRBD2,CASSKRLASYEQYF,TGTGCCAGCAGTAAACGACTAGCGTCCTACGAGCAGTACTTC